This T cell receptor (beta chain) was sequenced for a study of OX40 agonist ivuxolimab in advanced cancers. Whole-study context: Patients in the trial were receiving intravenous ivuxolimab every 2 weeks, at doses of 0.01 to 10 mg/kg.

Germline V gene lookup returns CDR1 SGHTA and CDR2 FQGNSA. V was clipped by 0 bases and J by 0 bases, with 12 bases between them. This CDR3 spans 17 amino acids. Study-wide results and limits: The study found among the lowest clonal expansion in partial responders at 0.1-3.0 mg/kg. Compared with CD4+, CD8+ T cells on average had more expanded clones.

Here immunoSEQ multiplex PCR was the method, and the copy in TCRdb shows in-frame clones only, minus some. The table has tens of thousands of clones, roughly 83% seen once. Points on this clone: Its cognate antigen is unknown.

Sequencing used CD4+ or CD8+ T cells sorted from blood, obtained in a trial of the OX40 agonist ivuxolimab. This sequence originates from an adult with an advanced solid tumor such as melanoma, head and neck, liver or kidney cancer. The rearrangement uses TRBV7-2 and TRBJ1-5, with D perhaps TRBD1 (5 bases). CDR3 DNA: TGTGCCAGCAGCTTAGCCCCGACAGTCTTTAGCAATCAGCCCCAGCATTTT. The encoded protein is CASSLAPTVFSNQPQHF.